This T cell receptor (beta chain) was identified in a study of blood T cell repertoires in COVID-19. As for the study in general: Acute and convalescent COVID-19 samples came from the United States, Italy and Spain. PBMCs, B-cell-depleted T cells, or T cells provided the cDNA or gDNA that made up the material.

Per the original data handling: Using reference gene primer amplification, nucleated cell counts were estimated. Sequenced by immunoSEQ multiplex PCR; TCRdb stores in-frame clones only, minus some. V and J calls and clone size are as listed in that table; D and trimming were resolved from the DNA. Found here are about 160,000 clones, less than 85% of them singletons; the top ten hold 3.5% to 5%. Study members were between about 18 and 90 years old and lived in 24 US regions. This TCR derives from a woman between 50 and 59 years old who had recovered from COVID-19. Sequenced material: PBMCs or T cells enriched from blood (not recorded which).

The CDR3 DNA reads TGCGCCAGCAGCTTGGCCAGGGGCTATGGCTACACCTTC. Protein product: CASSLARGYGYTF. This chain uses TRBV5-1 with TRBJ1-2, with D perhaps TRBD1 (6 bases). Germline loops: CDR1 SGHRS, CDR2 YFSETQ. Trimming removed 0 bases from V and 4 bases from J, with 7 bases in between. The CDR3 runs 13 residues.